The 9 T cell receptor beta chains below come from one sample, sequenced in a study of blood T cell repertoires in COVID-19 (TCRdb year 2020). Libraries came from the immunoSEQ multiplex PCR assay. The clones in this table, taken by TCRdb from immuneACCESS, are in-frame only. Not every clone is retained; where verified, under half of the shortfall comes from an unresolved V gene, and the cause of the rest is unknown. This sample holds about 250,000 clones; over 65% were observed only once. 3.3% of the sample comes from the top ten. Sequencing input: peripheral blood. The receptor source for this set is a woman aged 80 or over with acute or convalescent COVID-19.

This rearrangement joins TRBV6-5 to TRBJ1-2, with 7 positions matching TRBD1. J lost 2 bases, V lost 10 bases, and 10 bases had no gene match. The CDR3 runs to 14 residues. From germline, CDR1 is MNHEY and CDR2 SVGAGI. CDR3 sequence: CATLDRVGNYGYTF. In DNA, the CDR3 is TGTGCCACCCTTGACAGGGTCGGAAACTATGGCTACACCTTC.

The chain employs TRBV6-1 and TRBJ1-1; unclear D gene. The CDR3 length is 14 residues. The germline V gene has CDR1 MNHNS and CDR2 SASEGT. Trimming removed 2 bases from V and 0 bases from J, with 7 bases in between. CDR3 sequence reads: CASSERQVNTEAFF. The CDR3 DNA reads TGTGCCAGCAGTGAACGGCAGGTGAACACTGAAGCTTTCTTT.

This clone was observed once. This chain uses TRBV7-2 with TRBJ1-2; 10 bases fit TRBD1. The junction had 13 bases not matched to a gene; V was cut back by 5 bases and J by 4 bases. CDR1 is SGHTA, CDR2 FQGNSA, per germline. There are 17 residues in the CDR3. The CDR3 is CASSPGGTGASGYGYTF. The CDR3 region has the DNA TGTGCCAGCAGCCCAGGTGGGACAGGGGCTTCTGGCTATGGCTACACCTTC.

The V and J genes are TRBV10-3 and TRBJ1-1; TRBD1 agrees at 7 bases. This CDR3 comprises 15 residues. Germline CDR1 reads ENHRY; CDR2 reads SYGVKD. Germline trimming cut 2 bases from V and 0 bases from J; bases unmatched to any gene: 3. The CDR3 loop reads CAISEPGTVNTEAFF. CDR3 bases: TGTGCCATCAGTGAGCCCGGGACAGTGAACACTGAAGCTTTCTTT.

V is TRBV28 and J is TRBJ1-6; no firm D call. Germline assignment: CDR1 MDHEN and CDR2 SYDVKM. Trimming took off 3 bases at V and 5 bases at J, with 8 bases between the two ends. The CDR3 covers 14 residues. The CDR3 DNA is TGTGCCAGCAGTTTTCACGGTGATAATTCACCCCTCCACTTT. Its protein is CASSFHGDNSPLHF.

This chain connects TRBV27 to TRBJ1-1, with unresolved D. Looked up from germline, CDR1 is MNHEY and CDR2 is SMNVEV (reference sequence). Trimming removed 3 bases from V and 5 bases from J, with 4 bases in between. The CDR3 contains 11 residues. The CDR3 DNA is TGTGCCAGCAGTTTGTATACTGAAGCTTTCTTT. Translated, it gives CASSLYTEAFF.

CDR3 in amino acids: CASSYSAYLSYNEQFF. In nucleotides, the CDR3 is TGTGCCAGCAGTTACTCGGCTTACCTCTCCTACAATGAGCAGTTCTTC. The V gene is TRBV6-5, the J gene TRBJ2-1; D unresolved. Deletions cut 0 bases from V and 0 bases from J, with 9 bases between. The germline V gene has CDR1 MNHEY and CDR2 SVGAGI. This CDR3 region has 16 residues.

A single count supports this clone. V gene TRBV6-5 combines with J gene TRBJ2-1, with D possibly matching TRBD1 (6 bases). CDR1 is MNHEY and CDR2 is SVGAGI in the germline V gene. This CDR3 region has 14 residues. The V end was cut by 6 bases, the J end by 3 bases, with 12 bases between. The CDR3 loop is CASRGQGYYNEQFF. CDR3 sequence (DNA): TGTGCCAGCAGAGGCCAGGGGTACTACAATGAGCAGTTCTTC.

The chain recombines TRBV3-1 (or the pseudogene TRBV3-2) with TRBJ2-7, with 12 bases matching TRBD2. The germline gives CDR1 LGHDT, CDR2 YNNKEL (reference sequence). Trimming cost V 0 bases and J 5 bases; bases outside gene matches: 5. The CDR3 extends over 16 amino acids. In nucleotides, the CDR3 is TGTGCCAGCAGCCAAGAAGGACTAGCGGGACGGAACGAGCAGTACTTC. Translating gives CASSQEGLAGRNEQYF.